This T cell receptor beta chain was obtained from a study of T cells in Graves' hyperthyroidism and ophthalmopathy. The study, taken as a whole, reports: Ophthalmopathy, as predicted by the model, came a median roughly 6.5 months after the prediction. Researchers found most expanded thyroid clonotypes above 0.001 in blood as well.

This clonotype has just a few counts. Its matching antigen is unknown. V lost 4 bases and J 6 bases, leaving 12 bases between the germline ends. Germline-derived CDR1 and CDR2 are SQVTM and ANQGSEA. The CDR3 has 13 residues. Uncontrolled infection, other autoimmune disease, pregnancy or lactation led to exclusion. Template material for amplifying TCR beta CDR3 regions consisted of RNA transcripts. The primer set for the first-round RT-PCR of the TCR CDR3 was HTBI. TCRdb analysed the multiplex PCR reads with MiXCR anew, one entry per CDR3 protein. The profile shows hundreds of thousands of distinct CDR3 sequences, just under 20% of them singletons.

The sequenced sample consisted of blood. This chain joins TRBV29-1 and TRBJ2-2, with D maybe TRBD2 (7 bases). This clonotype was obtained from a man aged 35 to 55 with Graves' ophthalmopathy. The CDR3 protein is CSVGLGGPGELFF. CDR3 DNA: TGCAGCGTTGGTCTCGGGGGGCCCGGGGAGCTGTTTTTT.